Below are 31 T cell receptor beta chains sequenced from a single sample in a study of T cell repertoires in cytomegalovirus infection. TCRdb independently ran MiXCR on the reads; one entry per CDR3 protein. The sample lists about 300,000 distinct CDR3 sequences; about 9.2% were seen once. The sequenced sample consisted of PBMCs. The receptors originated from a human donor in good health (CMV status not recorded). Some clones in this sample may be carry-over from other donors' samples.

This clonotype was counted at least ten times. This CDR3 is CASSGFQGEGYGYTF. Written as DNA, the CDR3 is TGTGCCAGCAGTGGATTTCAGGGGGAAGGCTATGGCTACACCTTC. This chain connects TRBV2 to TRBJ1-2; 7 bases map to TRBD1. Germline V CDR1 and CDR2: SNHLY, FYNNEI. The V segment lost 4 bases and the J segment 4 bases; nucleotides outside the gene matches: 9. This CDR3 has 15 amino acids. The whole variable domain, filled in from reference TRBV2 and TRBJ1-2, reads EPEVTQTPSHQVTQMGQEVILRCVPISNHLYFYWYRQILGQKVEFLVSFYNNEISEKSEIFDDQFSVERPDGSNFTLKIRSTKLEDSAMYFCASSGFQGEGYGYTFGSGTRLTVV.

This clonotype was seen ten or more times. This chain joins TRBV28 and TRBJ2-7; the D call may be TRBD1 or TRBD2 (6 bases each). This CDR3 is built from 14 residues. Per germline, CDR1 MDHEN and CDR2 SYDVKM. V lost 7 bases, J lost 0 bases, and 13 bases lay in between. CDR3: CASIKGGNSYEQYF. CDR3 DNA: TGTGCCAGCATAAAGGGGGGTAACTCCTACGAGCAGTACTTC.

There are many counts of this clonotype. The chain couples TRBV28 to TRBJ2-1; D possibly corresponds to TRBD1 (5 bases). The CDR3 has 14 amino acids. The germline V and J ends were trimmed by 3 bases and 4 bases, with 10 bases remaining between them. CDR1 is MDHEN and CDR2 is SYDVKM in the germline V gene. CDR3 sequence: CASSFGPGYNEQFF. Here the CDR3 DNA reads TGTGCCAGCAGTTTCGGTCCAGGGTACAATGAGCAGTTCTTC.

The chain couples TRBV2 to TRBJ2-1; 10 bases match TRBD1. The germline V gene has CDR1 SNHLY and CDR2 FYNNEI. The V gene end was trimmed by 6 bases and the J gene end by 3 bases; junction bases not matched to a gene: 5. The CDR3 loop spans 15 amino acids. CDR3 nucleotide sequence: TGTGCCAGCAGCCAGGGACAGGGGTTCTACAATGAGCAGTTCTTC. Translation: CASSQGQGFYNEQFF.

As to this clonotype: This may stem from a read error, because a much larger clone lies one nucleotide away. The rearrangement links TRBV14 to TRBJ1-2; D call uncertain. CDR1 is SGHDN, CDR2 FVKESK, per germline. The CDR3 has 14 amino acids. V was shortened by 1 base and J by 5 bases, with 11 bases between the two germline ends. This CDR3 reads CASSQVSGRYGYTF. The CDR3, as DNA: TGTGCCAGCAGCCAAGTTTCAGGACGATATGGCTACACCTTC.

In its sample, this clonotype was seen many times. V gene TRBV7-9 combines with J gene TRBJ1-1; unclear D gene. The CDR3 is 14 residues long. The germline V and J ends were trimmed by 3 bases and 4 bases, with 12 bases remaining between them. Germline lookup yields CDR1 SEHNR and CDR2 FQNEAQ (reference sequence). The CDR3 DNA reads as TGTGCCAGCAGCTTTTCCGGGGTTCCCACTGAAGCTTTCTTT. Its translation is CASSFSGVPTEAFF.

Only one count was recorded for this clonotype. The V call is TRBV5-4, the J call TRBJ1-2; D possibly corresponds to TRBD1 (5 bases). Looked up from germline, CDR1 is SGHNT and CDR2 is YYREEE (reference sequence). The CDR3 is 15 residues long. Deletions cut 0 bases from V and 3 bases from J, with 12 bases between. CDR3 in amino acids: CASSLVAWGDYGYTF. The CDR3 DNA is TGTGCCAGCAGCTTGGTGGCCTGGGGGGACTATGGCTACACCTTC.

The chain recombines TRBV20-1 with TRBJ2-2; a weak D match, TRBD1 (6 bases). V shed 5 bases and J shed 4 bases, with 11 bases lying between them. CDR1 and CDR2 from the germline V gene are DFQATT and SNEGSKA (reference sequence). The CDR3 length is 13 residues. The CDR3 nucleotides are TGCAGTGCTCCCGGCAGGGGCACCGGGGAGCTGTTTTTT. Translated, it gives CSAPGRGTGELFF.

This clonotype was seen ten or more times. This chain connects TRBV20-1 to TRBJ1-6; D is undetermined. V shed 5 bases and J shed 4 bases, with 15 bases lying between them. Per the germline V gene, CDR1 is DFQATT and CDR2 is SNEGSKA (reference sequence). CDR3 length: 15 amino acids. The CDR3 protein is CSAAVKEVYNSPLHF. Written as DNA, the CDR3 is TGCAGTGCTGCAGTCAAGGAGGTTTATAATTCACCCCTCCACTTT.

This clonotype was observed once. Since a much larger clone is just one base distant, this may be a read error. This rearrangement joins TRBV28 to TRBJ2-4, with D perhaps being TRBD1 or TRBD2 (5 bases each). CDR3 length: 15 amino acids. Trimming removed 6 bases from V and 15 bases from J, with 27 bases in between. The V gene's germline CDR1 is MDHEN and CDR2 SYDVKM. CDR3 in amino acids: CASSGAGTLGTLRYF. The CDR3, as DNA: TGTGCCAGCAGCGGGGCCGGGACCTTAGGGACCCTTCGGTACTTC.

This clonotype has a count of ten or more. This sequence joins TRBV7-8 and TRBJ2-3; 8 bases line up with TRBD1. This CDR3 has 15 amino acids. Looked up from germline, CDR1 is SGHVS and CDR2 is FQNEAQ. V shed 4 bases, J shed 2 bases, and the junction held 5 bases outside the gene matches. The CDR3 DNA reads as TGTGCCAGCAGCTCCCGGACAGGGTTCACAGATACGCAGTATTTT. Translation: CASSSRTGFTDTQYF.

This chain connects TRBV29-1 to TRBJ1-1; D gene unclear. V was pared by 2 bases and J by 1 base, with 5 bases between. Germline-derived CDR1 and CDR2 are SQVTM and ANQGSEA. The CDR3 length is 12 residues. CDR3 sequence: CSVEHRNTEAFF. CDR3 nucleotide sequence: TGCAGCGTTGAACATCGGAACACTGAAGCTTTCTTT. The variable domain in full, completed from reference TRBV29-1 and TRBJ1-1, reads SAVISQKPSRDICQRGTSLTIQCQVDSQVTMMFWYRQQPGQSLTLIATANQGSEATYESGFVIDKFPISRPNLTFSTLTVSNMSPEDSSIYLCSVEHRNTEAFFGQGTRLTVV.

In its sample, this clonotype was seen many times. This rearrangement joins TRBV14 to TRBJ2-2, with TRBD1 matching over 7 bases. From germline, CDR1 is SGHDN and CDR2 FVKESK. The ends lost 4 bases at V and 6 bases at J; junction bases unmatched: 11. The CDR3 has 16 amino acids. CDR3 protein: CASSLRRGRLAGELFF. CDR3 nucleotide sequence: TGTGCCAGCAGCCTGAGAAGGGGGCGCTTGGCCGGGGAGCTGTTTTTT.

V gene TRBV12-3 or TRBV12-4 combines with J gene TRBJ1-5; D call uncertain. The length of the CDR3 is 16 residues. Trimming took 6 bases from V and 4 from J, leaving 19 bases between them. The CDR3 sequence is CASSFHRGRLNQPQHF. The CDR3 coding sequence is TGTGCCAGCAGCTTTCACCGCGGGAGGTTAAATCAGCCCCAGCATTTT.

This clonotype was counted at least ten times. The V call is TRBV28, the J call TRBJ2-3; perhaps D is TRBD1 or TRBD2 (5 bases each). The CDR3 contains 14 residues. The V and J ends lost 6 bases and 6 bases respectively, with 16 bases between them. Germline V lookup: CDR1 MDHEN, CDR2 SYDVKM. CDR3 nucleotides: TGTGCCAGCAGAACCCCTGGGACCGCGGATACGCAGTATTTT. It is translated as CASRTPGTADTQYF. Full variable domain (rest looked up from reference TRBV28 and TRBJ2-3): DVKVTQSSRYLVKRTGEKVFLECVQDMDHENMFWYRQDPGLGLRLIYFSYDVKMKEKGDIPEGYSVSREKKERFSLILESASTNQTSMYLCASRTPGTADTQYFGPGTRLTVL.

The chain has TRBV29-1 and TRBJ2-1; D is possibly TRBD2 (7 bases). Germline assignment: CDR1 SQVTM and CDR2 ANQGSEA. The V gene lost 3 bases and the J gene lost 5 bases, with 23 bases spanning the gap. The CDR3 consists of 17 residues. In DNA form, the CDR3 reads TGCAGCGTTGATAGGGGGGGAGGGGGGGGGGGGAACAATGAGCAGTTCTTC. This sequence encodes CSVDRGGGGGGNNEQFF.

The chain employs TRBV7-9 and TRBJ1-1, with D perhaps matching TRBD1 (5 bases). Trimming removed 5 bases from V and 6 bases from J, with 13 bases in between. The CDR3 totals 13 residues. CDR1 and CDR2 (germline): SEHNR, FQNEAQ (reference sequence). The CDR3 sequence is CASSPQVHPEAFF. DNA of the CDR3: TGTGCCAGCAGCCCACAGGTTCATCCTGAAGCTTTCTTT.

This clonotype has a count of ten or more. The chain uses TRBV6-1 and TRBJ2-2; D gene unclear. Trimming shortened V by 8 bases and J by 0 bases, and 13 bases separated the two germline ends. This CDR3 contains 15 residues. Looked up from germline, CDR1 is MNHNS and CDR2 is SASEGT. The CDR3 sequence is CASRGRFANTGELFF. The DNA for the CDR3 is TGTGCCAGCCGTGGACGTTTCGCGAACACCGGGGAGCTGTTTTTT.

The sample holds a few counts of this clonotype. The chain has TRBV15 and TRBJ2-2, with D hard to call. The CDR3 spans 14 residues. Germline CDR1 is LNHNV and CDR2 is YYDKDF (reference sequence). V gave up 3 bases and J gave up 1 base, with 6 bases separating them. The CDR3 DNA reads as TGTGCCACCAGCAGCTTTCAGAACACCGGGGAGCTGTTTTTT. This codes for CATSSFQNTGELFF.

This clonotype has ten or more counts. The V and J genes are TRBV20-1 and TRBJ2-1, with D uncertain. Looked up from germline, CDR1 is DFQATT and CDR2 is SNEGSKA (reference sequence). This CDR3 is 12 amino acids long. The germline V and J ends were trimmed by 3 bases and 4 bases, with 7 bases remaining between them. As DNA, the CDR3 is TGCAGTGCTAGCGGGCGATACAATGAGCAGTTCTTC. Encoded protein: CSASGRYNEQFF.

The table lists this clonotype with many counts. The CDR3 DNA sequence: TGCAGTGCTAGAGATACTAAGAACCAAGAGACCCAGTACTTC. It translates to CSARDTKNQETQYF. This sequence joins TRBV20-1 and TRBJ2-5; no reliable D call. V lost 0 bases and J lost 0, with 8 bases in between. This CDR3 is 14 amino acids long. Looked up from germline, CDR1 is DFQATT and CDR2 is SNEGSKA (reference sequence).

This clonotype appeared once. A much larger clonotype is one base distant, so this may be a read error. The rearrangement joins TRBV6-2 or TRBV6-3 to TRBJ1-5; D might be TRBD1 (6 bases). Germline V gene lookup returns CDR1 MNHEY and CDR2 SVGEGT. Trimming cost V 4 bases and J 3 bases, with 13 bases left between them. The CDR3 length is 15 residues. The CDR3 reads CASSSLQGINQPQHF. As DNA, the CDR3 is TGTGCCAGCAGTTCCCTACAGGGAATCAATCAGCCCCAGCATTTT.

This clonotype was found many times. The chain is built from TRBV4-2 and TRBJ1-6; tentative D call: TRBD1 (5 bases). This CDR3 has 17 residues. Looked up from germline, CDR1 is LGHNA and CDR2 is YNFKEQ. V dropped 1 base and J dropped 8 bases, with 18 bases sitting between them. The CDR3 is CASSQATTAQGYSPLHF. The CDR3 region has the DNA TGTGCCAGCAGCCAAGCTACTACTGCCCAGGGTTATTCACCCCTCCACTTT.

This clonotype came up many times. This rearrangement joins TRBV20-1 to TRBJ2-1; TRBD2 agrees at 9 bases. The CDR3 has 14 residues. V shed 3 bases and J 5 bases; nucleotides not matched to a gene: 5. Germline CDR1 DFQATT, CDR2 SNEGSKA (reference sequence). For the CDR3, the DNA is TGCAGTGCTAGCGTAGCGGGGGTTAACAATGAGCAGTTCTTC. As protein: CSASVAGVNNEQFF.

The genes are TRBV28 and TRBJ2-3; D perhaps matches TRBD1 (6 bases). The germline V gene encodes CDR1 MDHEN and CDR2 SYDVKM. This CDR3 is built from 15 residues. Trimming pared 5 bases from V and 3 bases from J, leaving 15 bases between. CDR3: CASSLGGILTDTQYF. Written as DNA, the CDR3 is TGTGCCAGCAGTCTAGGGGGTATTTTGACAGATACGCAGTATTTT.

This clonotype was seen ten or more times. The chain links TRBV20-1 to TRBJ2-5; 7 nucleotides line up with TRBD2. Losses at the gene ends were 1 base for V and 1 base for J; bases not matched to a gene: 3. CDR1 and CDR2 (germline): DFQATT, SNEGSKA (reference sequence). This CDR3 is 14 amino acids long. The CDR3 loop reads CSARGAGTQETQYF. The CDR3 region has the DNA TGCAGTGCTAGAGGAGCGGGGACCCAAGAGACCCAGTACTTC.

This clonotype was detected ten times or more. The chain is built from TRBV2 and TRBJ1-2, with 7 bases fitting TRBD1. Germline values: CDR1 SNHLY, CDR2 FYNNEI. The CDR3 length is 14 residues. The V segment lost 4 bases and the J segment 3 bases; nucleotides outside the gene matches: 5. Here the CDR3 reads CASSASTGYYGYTF. Written as DNA, the CDR3 is TGTGCCAGCAGTGCCTCGACAGGGTACTATGGCTACACCTTC.

In this sample, this clonotype turned up many times. The chain has TRBV6-6 and TRBJ1-1, with 7 bases fitting TRBD1. CDR3 length: 15 residues. Germline V gene sequence: CDR1 MNHNY, CDR2 SVGAGI (reference sequence). The V segment lost 0 bases and the J segment 1 base; nucleotides outside the gene matches: 2. CDR3 sequence (DNA): TGTGCCAGCAGTTACTCGAACAGGGGGAACACTGAAGCTTTCTTT. As protein: CASSYSNRGNTEAFF.

Ten or more counts support this clonotype. The V gene is TRBV28, the J gene TRBJ2-5, with no clear D. Trimming stripped 5 bases from V and 2 bases from J, with 15 bases between. There are 15 residues in the CDR3. CDR1 is MDHEN, CDR2 SYDVKM, per germline. The CDR3 loop is CASSRTLQFQETQYF. The CDR3 DNA follows: TGTGCCAGCAGTCGTACACTACAGTTTCAAGAGACCCAGTACTTC. The full variable domain, its missing parts supplied by reference TRBV28 and TRBJ2-5, is DVKVTQSSRYLVKRTGEKVFLECVQDMDHENMFWYRQDPGLGLRLIYFSYDVKMKEKGDIPEGYSVSREKKERFSLILESASTNQTSMYLCASSRTLQFQETQYFGPGTRLLVL.

This clonotype was recorded many times. This chain connects TRBV19 to TRBJ1-5; TRBD1 matches 10 bases. The CDR3 consists of 17 residues. From germline, CDR1 is LNHDA and CDR2 SQIVND (reference sequence). The J segment lost 2 bases and the V segment lost 5 bases, leaving 9 bases of the junction unmatched. Here the CDR3 reads CASSAQRQGAGNQPQHF. The DNA for the CDR3 is TGTGCCAGTAGTGCCCAGCGACAGGGGGCAGGCAATCAGCCCCAGCATTTT.

This clonotype was detected a few times. The chain employs TRBV5-5 and TRBJ1-5; weak D call: TRBD1 (6 bases). CDR3 length: 16 residues. Between the trimmed V and J ends, which lost 3 bases and 3 bases, there was a span of 16 bases. The germline gives CDR1 SGHKS, CDR2 YYEKEE (reference sequence). The CDR3 sequence is CASSSSRGWDNQPQHF. CDR3 DNA: TGTGCCAGCAGCTCTTCCAGGGGATGGGACAATCAGCCCCAGCATTTT. The full variable domain, in which reference TRBV5-5 and TRBJ1-5 provide the parts outside the CDR3, is DAGVTQSPTHLIKTRGQQVTLRCSPISGHKSVSWYQQVLGQGPQFIFQYYEKEERGRGNFPDRFSARQFPNYSSELNVNALLLGDSALYLCASSSSRGWDNQPQHFGDGTRLSIL.